Listed below are T cell receptor beta chains from one sample, sequenced in a study of T-cell reconstitution after alpha-beta-depleted transplantation in children. TCRdb re-called the PCR reads through MiXCR, storing one row per CDR3 protein. Of around 500,000 distinct CDR3 sequences in the sample, around 23% were seen once. The material was PBMCs, mostly from graft donor cells, obtained 360 days after TCRalphabeta/CD19-depleted stem cell transplant. The receptor set was obtained from a boy in the first two years of life who had a stem cell transplant for acute myeloid leukemia, so the T cells may come from the graft donor. CDR3s include the opening cysteine and the closing phenylalanine or tryptophan. A D gene is named only where the DNA matches it firmly. Size is omitted from some rows. Given values are once, few, many or a class for expanded clones.

J gene	clone size	D gene	V gene	CDR3 DNA	CDR3 protein
TRBJ2-2	few	.	TRBV24-1	TGTGCCACCAGCCAAAGCTCGGGACGAGAGGAGGTTACGAACACCGGGGAGCTGTTTTTT	CATSQSSGREEVTNTGELFF
TRBJ2-3	few	.	TRBV18	TGTGCCAGCTCACCGCTGACGGCAGGGACAGATACGCAGTATTTT	CASSPLTAGTDTQYF
TRBJ2-1	.	TRBD2	TRBV5-4	TGTGCCAGCAGCTGGGGGGGGGATCGAAATGAGCAGTTCTTC	CASSWGGDRNEQFF
TRBJ1-1	few	.	TRBV20-1	TGCAGTGCTAGAGAAATACCAAACACTGAAGCTTTCTTT	CSAREIPNTEAFF
TRBJ2-1	.	.	TRBV12-5	TGTGCTAGTGGTCCTGCCCAGAGAGAATGGGATTACAATGAGCAGTTCTTC	CASGPAQREWDYNEQFF
TRBJ2-7	few	TRBD1	TRBV5-1	TGCGCCAGCAGCTATGGACAGGGTAACTACGAGCAGTACTTC	CASSYGQGNYEQYF
TRBJ2-3	.	.	TRBV6-5	TGTGCCAGCAGTTACCCCAGGGGCGGCACAGATACGCAGTATTTT	CASSYPRGGTDTQYF
TRBJ2-7	many	.	TRBV14	TGTGCCAGCAGCCCCGGGCTGACAGGCTCCTACGAGCAGTACTTC	CASSPGLTGSYEQYF
TRBJ2-2	.	TRBD1	TRBV4-3	TGCGCCAGCAGCCAACCGGGACAGGGGGTCACCGGGGAGCTGTTTTTT	CASSQPGQGVTGELFF
TRBJ1-2	.	.	TRBV29-1	TGCAGCGTTGAATTTAGGGTCGGCTATGGCTACACCTTC	CSVEFRVGYGYTF
TRBJ1-2	.	TRBD1	TRBV6-5	TGTGCCAGCAGTTTCAGGGGGCTCGAAGATGGCTACACCTTC	CASSFRGLEDGYTF
TRBJ2-5	.	.	TRBV5-1	TGCGCCAGCAGCTCCCTCCAGGGAGGTCAAGAGACCCAGTACTTC	CASSSLQGGQETQYF
TRBJ1-1	.	TRBD1	TRBV6-1	TGTGCCAGCAGTGATCCGGGACAGGGGGCCAGCACTGAAGCTTTCTTT	CASSDPGQGASTEAFF
TRBJ1-1	few	.	TRBV30	TGTGCCTGGAGTCCAGAGGTCGCGAACACTGAAGCTTTCTTT	CAWSPEVANTEAFF
TRBJ2-1	many	TRBD2	TRBV7-3	TGTGCCAGCAGCTTAGGTCCCAGCGGGGGGCATAATGAGCAGTTCTTC	CASSLGPSGGHNEQFF
TRBJ2-1	.	.	TRBV27	TGTGCCAGCAGTTTTCAGGGTGAGCAGTTCTTC	CASSFQGEQFF
TRBJ2-1	many	TRBD2	TRBV20-1	TGCAGTGCTAGCCCTAGCGGGGGGCCCCCTGAGCAGTTCTTC	CSASPSGGPPEQFF
TRBJ1-1	.	.	TRBV20-1	TGCAGTGCTAGACGGGATTCGAACACTGAAGCTTTCTTT	CSARRDSNTEAFF
TRBJ1-3	few	.	TRBV7-9	TGTGCCAGCAGCTTTTCCCAGGGTGCTGGAAACACCATATATTTT	CASSFSQGAGNTIYF
TRBJ2-5	.	.	TRBV10-3	TGTGCCATCAGTGATTTCCCCGTGCAGCAAGAGACCCAGTACTTC	CAISDFPVQQETQYF
TRBJ2-3	few	.	TRBV12-3/TRBV12-4	TGTGCCAGCAGTTCGGGGTTGCCAGATACGCAGTATTTT	CASSSGLPDTQYF
TRBJ1-1	many	TRBD1	TRBV4-3	TGCGCCAGCAGCCAAGTTGTGGGGACAGGTCGAAGGAACACTGAAGCTTTCTTT	CASSQVVGTGRRNTEAFF
TRBJ2-1	once	TRBD2	TRBV4-1	TGCGCCAGCAGCCAATTACGGGCTAGCGGGCCCTCCTACAATGAGCAGTTCTTC	CASSQLRASGPSYNEQFF
TRBJ2-4	many	TRBD1	TRBV6-5	TGTGCCAGCAGTTACATCTCGGACAGGCCCAAAAACATTCAGTACTTC	CASSYISDRPKNIQYF
TRBJ2-5	few	.	TRBV20-1	TGCAGTGCTAGTCCCGGGACACCGAGGAAGGAGACCCAGTACTTC	CSASPGTPRKETQYF
TRBJ2-1	.	.	TRBV12-3/TRBV12-4	TGTGCCAGCAGTTCCCGCCGCCTCGACTACTACAATGAGCAGTTCTTC	CASSSRRLDYYNEQFF
TRBJ1-3	.	.	TRBV7-6	TGTGCCAGCAGCGCCGAGGTTTTAATAGCTGGAAACACCATATATTTT	CASSAEVLIAGNTIYF
TRBJ2-1	many	.	TRBV10-3	TGTGCCATCAGTGAGGGACAGCTCAATGAGCAGTTCTTC	CAISEGQLNEQFF
TRBJ2-2	few	.	TRBV25-1	TGTGCCAGCAGAACGTCCGGGACAACGACCGGGGAGCTGTTTTTT	CASRTSGTTTGELFF
TRBJ2-7	.	TRBD2	TRBV25-1	TGTGCCCGGGGACTAGCGGGGAACCGCTACGAGCAGTACTTC	CARGLAGNRYEQYF
TRBJ2-7	few	TRBD2	TRBV7-2	TGTGCCAGCAGCTTACTAGGTTCACTAGCGGTCCCCTACGAGCAGTACTTC	CASSLLGSLAVPYEQYF
TRBJ2-1	.	TRBD1	TRBV29-1	TGCAGCGTAGCTACAACAGGGGGCCCCTACAATGAGCAGTTCTTC	CSVATTGGPYNEQFF
TRBJ2-1	.	.	TRBV5-1	TGCGCCAGCAGCTTGAGTCAGTCCTACAATGAGCAGTTCTTC	CASSLSQSYNEQFF
TRBJ2-6	.	TRBD1	TRBV7-9	TGTGCCAGCCAAGAGGGGGCTGCTGGGGCCAACGTCCTGACTTTC	CASQEGAAGANVLTF
TRBJ1-1	few	TRBD1	TRBV20-1	TGCAGTGCTCGGACAGGCCGCGCTGAAGCTTTCTTT	CSARTGRAEAFF
TRBJ2-3	many	TRBD2	TRBV5-1	TGCGCCAGCAGCCTACCCCCCCGCGTAGAGCGGGGGGGCCCAGATACGCAGTATTTT	CASSLPPRVERGGPDTQYF
TRBJ2-1	.	TRBD2	TRBV28	TGTGCCAGCAGCTTCCTCTTTACTAGCGGACTATACAATGAGCAGTTCTTC	CASSFLFTSGLYNEQFF
TRBJ2-7	few	.	TRBV30	TGTGCCTGGAGTATTGGGACCTTGACCTACGAGCAGTACTTC	CAWSIGTLTYEQYF
TRBJ2-3	many	.	TRBV10-3	TGTGCCATCAGTGAGAGGACAGATACGCAGTATTTT	CAISERTDTQYF
TRBJ2-1	.	.	TRBV15	TGTGCCACCAGCAGCTCATACAATGAGCAGTTCTTC	CATSSSYNEQFF
TRBJ1-5	.	.	TRBV3-1	TGTGCCAGCAGCGCGGGACCGACTAGCAATCAGCCCCAGCATTTT	CASSAGPTSNQPQHF
TRBJ1-2	few	TRBD1	TRBV15	TGTGCCACCAGCGCATTCTACGGGACAGGGGGCGAGGACTATGGCTACACCTTC	CATSAFYGTGGEDYGYTF
TRBJ2-1	.	.	TRBV4-3	TGCGCCAGCAGCCAAGATACGGTGGGGCTAGCCTACAATGAGCAGTTCTTC	CASSQDTVGLAYNEQFF
TRBJ2-2	many	.	TRBV27	TGTGCCAGCAGTGTGCGGGCTACCACCGGGGAGCTGTTTTTT	CASSVRATTGELFF
TRBJ1-5	.	.	TRBV15	TGTGCCACCAGGGGCCTTTATAGCAATCAGCCCCAGCATTTT	CATRGLYSNQPQHF
TRBJ2-1	many	TRBD1	TRBV7-8	TGTGCCAGCAGCTCAAAGGCGGGACAGGGTCTAGATGAGCAGTTCTTC	CASSSKAGQGLDEQFF
TRBJ2-7	.	.	TRBV7-6	TGTGCCAGCAGCAAAGAGGGTCCCGGGGACTACGAGCAGTACTTC	CASSKEGPGDYEQYF